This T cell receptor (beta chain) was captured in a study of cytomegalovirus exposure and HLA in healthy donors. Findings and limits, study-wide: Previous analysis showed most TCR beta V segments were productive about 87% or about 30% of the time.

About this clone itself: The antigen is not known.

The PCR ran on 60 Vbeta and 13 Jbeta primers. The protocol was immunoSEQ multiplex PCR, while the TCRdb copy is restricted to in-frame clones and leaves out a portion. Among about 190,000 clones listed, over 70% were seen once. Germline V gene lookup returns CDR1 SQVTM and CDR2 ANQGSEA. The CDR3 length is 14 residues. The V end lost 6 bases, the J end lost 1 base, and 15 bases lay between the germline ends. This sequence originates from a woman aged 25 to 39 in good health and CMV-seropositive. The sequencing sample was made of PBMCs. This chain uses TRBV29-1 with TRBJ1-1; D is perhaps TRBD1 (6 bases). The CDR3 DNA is TGCAGCGTCGCTAACAGGGTCTCGAACACTGAAGCTTTCTTT. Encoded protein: CSVANRVSNTEAFF.